These 21 T cell receptor beta chains were all obtained from the same sample, sequenced in a study of blood T cell repertoires in COVID-19. Data came from immunoSEQ multiplex PCR; TCRdb stores just in-frame clones and leaves some out. The sample holds some 390,000 clones, more than 80% seen once. Sequenced material: PBMCs or T cells enriched from blood (not recorded which). These receptors originate from a man aged 25-40 years who had recovered from COVID-19.

The chain couples TRBV9 to TRBJ2-1; D is ambiguous. The germline V and J ends were trimmed by 0 bases and 3 bases, with 7 bases remaining between them. The length of the CDR3 is 14 residues. Germline CDR1 and CDR2: SGDLS and YYNGEE. The CDR3 nucleotides read TGTGCCAGCAGCGTAGTTAGTTTCTACAATGAGCAGTTCTTC. Its translation: CASSVVSFYNEQFF.

Only one count was recorded for this clone. The CDR3 DNA reads as TGCGCCAGCAGCCTAGGACAGGGAGGGCCAGATACGCAGTATTTT. Protein: CASSLGQGGPDTQYF. The rearrangement joins TRBV4-1 to TRBJ2-3, with D possibly matching TRBD1 (8 bases). Germline V gene lookup returns CDR1 MGHRA and CDR2 YSYEKL. With 4 bases removed from V and 4 bases from J, the gap between germline ends came to 15 bases. The CDR3 runs 15 residues.

This chain links TRBV12-3 or TRBV12-4 with TRBJ2-3, with TRBD1 as a possible D gene (6 bases). V lost 5 bases and J 6 bases, leaving 12 bases between the germline ends. The CDR3 totals 13 residues. This CDR3 is CASSQGFQDTQYF. The CDR3 region has the DNA TGTGCCAGCAGTCAGGGGTTCCAGGATACGCAGTATTTT.

The chain combines TRBV9 with TRBJ2-7; 8 nucleotides match TRBD1. Per the germline V gene, CDR1 is SGDLS and CDR2 is YYNGEE. With 4 bases clipped from V and 7 bases from J, the junction kept 19 bases outside the gene matches. This CDR3 has 17 residues. The CDR3 sequence is CASSPHPRYRGYREQYF. In nucleotides, the CDR3 is TGTGCCAGCAGCCCCCACCCGCGGTACAGGGGGTATCGGGAGCAGTACTTC.

The chain combines TRBV7-2 with TRBJ1-1, with 7 bases lining up with TRBD1. The CDR3 covers 16 residues. Germline assignment: CDR1 SGHTA and CDR2 FQGNSA. Unmatched junction bases numbered 6, after V lost 2 bases and J lost 0 bases. The DNA of the CDR3 is TGTGCCAGCAGCTTAAGTAGGGGGCGCGTGAACACTGAAGCTTTCTTT. The encoded protein is CASSLSRGRVNTEAFF.

This chain uses TRBV3-1 (or the pseudogene TRBV3-2) with TRBJ1-5; perhaps TRBD1 as D (6 bases). V lost 3 bases, J lost 8 bases, and 11 bases lay in between. CDR3 length: 13 amino acids. Germline CDR1 is LGHDT and CDR2 is YNNKEL (reference sequence). The CDR3 DNA reads as TGTGCCAGCAGCCAGGCCAGGGGAGAGCCCCAGCATTTT. Its translation: CASSQARGEPQHF.

The chain employs TRBV28 and TRBJ1-1; possible D gene TRBD1, 6 bases. The V gene's germline CDR1 is MDHEN and CDR2 SYDVKM. There are 14 residues in the CDR3. V dropped 3 bases and J dropped 4 bases, with 12 bases sitting between them. CDR3 protein: CASSFNTGITEAFF. The CDR3 DNA is TGTGCCAGCAGTTTCAACACAGGGATCACTGAAGCTTTCTTT. Looking up the rest from reference TRBV28 and TRBJ1-1 gives the full variable domain: DVKVTQSSRYLVKRTGEKVFLECVQDMDHENMFWYRQDPGLGLRLIYFSYDVKMKEKGDIPEGYSVSREKKERFSLILESASTNQTSMYLCASSFNTGITEAFFGQGTRLTVV.

CDR3 DNA sequence: TGTGCCAGCAGCGAAGGACTAGCGGGAACTAGCACAGATACGCAGTATTTT. This encodes CASSEGLAGTSTDTQYF. J is TRBJ2-3 and V is TRBV13; 12 bases are shared with TRBD2. The CDR3 covers 17 residues. The junction had 6 bases not matched to a gene; V was cut back by 5 bases and J by 0 bases. The V gene's germline CDR1 is PRHDT and CDR2 FYEKMQ (reference sequence).

The chain has TRBV19 and TRBJ1-3; D gene uncertain. Trimming left V 6 bases short and J 5 bases short, with 17 bases between. Germline V gives CDR1 LNHDA, CDR2 SQIVND (reference sequence). This CDR3 region has 15 residues. The CDR3 DNA reads as TGTGCCAGTAGCCAAAATGTTCTTGCGAGAAACACCATATATTTT. Translated: CASSQNVLARNTIYF. Full variable domain (remainder filled in from reference TRBV19 and TRBJ1-3): DGGITQSPKYLFRKEGQNVTLSCEQNLNHDAMYWYRQDPGQGLRLIYYSQIVNDFQKGDIAEGYSVSREKKESFPLTVTSAQKNPTAFYLCASSQNVLARNTIYFGEGSWLTVV.

The chain employs TRBV28 and TRBJ1-1; 10 bases are shared with TRBD1. The CDR3 sequence is 14 residues long. J lost 1 base, V lost 6 bases, and 2 bases had no gene match. CDR1 and CDR2 (germline): MDHEN, SYDVKM. CDR3 sequence (DNA): TGTGCCAGCAGCCGGACAGGGGGGAACACTGAAGCTTTCTTT. Amino acids: CASSRTGGNTEAFF.

This clone was observed a single time. V gene TRBV28 combines with J gene TRBJ1-2; D is perhaps TRBD1 (5 bases). The V end lost 8 bases, the J end lost 4 bases, and 23 bases lay between the germline ends. CDR1 is MDHEN and CDR2 is SYDVKM in the germline V gene. The CDR3 runs to 16 residues. The CDR3 region is CASCKGGIPGSYGYTF. CDR3 bases: TGTGCCAGCTGTAAGGGAGGGATCCCAGGGAGCTATGGCTACACCTTC.

In its sample, this clone was seen once. The chain recombines TRBV5-4 with TRBJ2-3; D gene uncertain. Germline CDR1 and CDR2: SGHNT and YYREEE (reference sequence). Trimming removed 4 bases from V and 6 bases from J, with 9 bases in between. The length of the CDR3 is 12 residues. CDR3 coding DNA: TGTGCCAGCAGCCGCGTCCTGGATACGCAGTATTTT. Protein sequence: CASSRVLDTQYF.

The V gene is TRBV6-5, the J gene TRBJ2-5, with a weak D call TRBD1 (5 bases). Per the germline V gene, CDR1 is MNHEY and CDR2 is SVGAGI. The CDR3 sequence is 15 residues long. Trimming removed 0 bases from V and 3 bases from J, with 11 bases in between. The CDR3 reads CASSYSFRAKETQYF. DNA of the CDR3: TGTGCCAGCAGTTACTCGTTCAGGGCCAAAGAGACCCAGTACTTC.

The rearrangement joins TRBV27 to TRBJ2-7; TRBD2 matches at 9 bases. In germline, CDR1 is MNHEY, CDR2 SMNVEV (reference sequence). This CDR3 is 14 amino acids long. V lost 4 bases and J lost 2; bases outside the gene matches: 3. The CDR3 sequence is CASSYLAGPYEQYF. Written as DNA, the CDR3 is TGTGCCAGCAGTTACCTAGCGGGGCCCTACGAGCAGTACTTC.

This clone was detected once. For the CDR3, the DNA is TGTGCCAGCTCAAAGGGAGGAATACATGAAGCTTTCTTT. It yields the protein CASSKGGIHEAFF. The chain uses TRBV18 and TRBJ1-1; D unresolved. This CDR3 region has 13 residues. CDR1 is KGHSH, CDR2 LQKENI, per germline. Deletions cut 5 bases from V and 7 bases from J, with 14 bases between.

The gene calls are TRBV11-3 and TRBJ1-2, with D maybe TRBD1 (5 bases). Trimming shortened V by 1 base and J by 4 bases, and 7 bases separated the two germline ends. Per germline, CDR1 SGHNT and CDR2 YENEEA. The CDR3 runs 13 residues. The CDR3 coding sequence is TGTGCCAGCAGCTTAGCCGACAGCTATGGCTACACCTTC. It encodes CASSLADSYGYTF.

The rearrangement joins TRBV12-5 to TRBJ2-7, with TRBD1 as a possible D gene (8 bases). Trimming took 7 bases from V and 2 from J, leaving 21 bases between them. The CDR3 runs 16 residues. Germline V gene data show CDR1 as LGHNT and CDR2 as FRNRAP. CDR3 region: CASDPGQGGPTYEQYF. CDR3 coding DNA: TGTGCTAGTGACCCCGGACAGGGAGGGCCCACCTACGAGCAGTACTTC.

The CDR3 loop is CASSHLAGVDTQYF. The CDR3 region has the DNA TGCGCCAGCAGCCACCTAGCGGGAGTTGATACGCAGTATTTT. The gene calls are TRBV4-1 and TRBJ2-3, with 10 bases matching TRBD2. V lost 3 bases and J lost 6; bases outside the gene matches: 3. The CDR3 loop spans 14 amino acids. Germline V gene data show CDR1 as MGHRA and CDR2 as YSYEKL.

The chain carries TRBV5-4 and TRBJ2-1; 8 bases map to TRBD2. Per germline, CDR1 SGHNT and CDR2 YYREEE (reference sequence). This CDR3 comprises 15 residues. Trimming cost V 1 base and J 2 bases; bases outside gene matches: 2. The CDR3 DNA follows: TGTGCCAGCAGCTTGACTAGCGGCCCCTACAATGAGCAGTTCTTC. Its translation: CASSLTSGPYNEQFF.

J is TRBJ2-2 and V is TRBV4-2; D uncertain. V was clipped by 3 bases and J by 5 bases, with 10 bases between them. Per the germline V gene, CDR1 is LGHNA and CDR2 is YNFKEQ. The CDR3 is made up of 14 amino acids. The CDR3 DNA reads TGTGCCAGCAGCCAGGCCCGGGTAACCGGGGAGCTGTTTTTT. Translating gives CASSQARVTGELFF.

The table lists this clone with a count of one. The chain links TRBV19 to TRBJ1-3; D remains ambiguous. Germline CDR1 is LNHDA and CDR2 is SQIVND (reference sequence). The CDR3 runs to 15 residues. Trimming shortened V by 3 bases and J by 2 bases, and 11 bases separated the two germline ends. The chain's CDR3 is CASSIGPETGNTIYF. CDR3 in DNA: TGTGCCAGTAGTATTGGGCCAGAGACTGGAAACACCATATATTTT.